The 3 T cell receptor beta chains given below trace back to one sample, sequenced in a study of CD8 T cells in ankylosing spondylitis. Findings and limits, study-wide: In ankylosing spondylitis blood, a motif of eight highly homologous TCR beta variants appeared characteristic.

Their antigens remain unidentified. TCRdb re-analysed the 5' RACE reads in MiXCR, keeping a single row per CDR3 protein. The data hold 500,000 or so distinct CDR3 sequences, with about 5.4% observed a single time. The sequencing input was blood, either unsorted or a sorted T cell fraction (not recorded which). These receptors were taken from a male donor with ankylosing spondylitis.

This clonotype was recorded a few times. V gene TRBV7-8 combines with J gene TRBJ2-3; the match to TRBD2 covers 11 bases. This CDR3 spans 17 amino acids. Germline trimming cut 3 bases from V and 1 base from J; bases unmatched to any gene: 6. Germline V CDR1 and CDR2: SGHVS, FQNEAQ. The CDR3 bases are TGTGCCAGCAGCTTTAGCGGGGGGGCCCGTGGCACAGATACGCAGTATTTT. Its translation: CASSFSGGARGTDTQYF.

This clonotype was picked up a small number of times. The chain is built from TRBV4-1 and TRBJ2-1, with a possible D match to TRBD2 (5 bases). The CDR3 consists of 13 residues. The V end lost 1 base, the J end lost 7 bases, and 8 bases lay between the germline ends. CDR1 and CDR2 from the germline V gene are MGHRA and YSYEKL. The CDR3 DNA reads TGCGCCAGCAGCCAAGGGTCGGGAAATGAGCAGTTCTTC. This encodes CASSQGSGNEQFF.

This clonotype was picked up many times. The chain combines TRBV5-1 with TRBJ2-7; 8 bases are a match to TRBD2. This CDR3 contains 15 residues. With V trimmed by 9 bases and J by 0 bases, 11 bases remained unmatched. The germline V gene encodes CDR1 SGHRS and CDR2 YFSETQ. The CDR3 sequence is CATGLGGAGSYEQYF. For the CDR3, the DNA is TGCGCCACGGGACTAGGGGGTGCAGGCTCCTACGAGCAGTACTTC.